This record looks at one TCR beta chain sequence and its context. Its antigen remains unknown. This record belongs to a study of cytomegalovirus exposure and HLA in healthy donors. Study-level information: A prior study identified approximately 120 million unique TCR beta sequences from about 180 million T cells.

With 4 bases removed from V and 10 bases from J, the gap between germline ends came to 14 bases. There are 13 residues in the CDR3. CDR1 is MGHRA, CDR2 YSYEKL, per germline. Primers included in the PCR were 60 Vbeta and 13 Jbeta primers. Clones were read by immunoSEQ multiplex PCR, and TCRdb kept only the in-frame ones, dropping some. The data contain roughly 160,000 clones, 80% to 90% of them singletons. General study points: An analysis was carried out at a later point. It showed that HLA-associated TCR beta chains were more clonally expanded than equally common non-associated chains.

The TCR sequence derives from a man aged 18-30 years in good health and CMV-seropositive. This chain connects TRBV4-1 to TRBJ2-1; D remains unclear. Sequencing was done on a sample of PBMCs. CDR3 in DNA: TGCGCCAGCAGCCGCAGTGCCACCCACGAGCAGTTCTTC. Translation gives CASSRSATHEQFF.